The T cell receptor beta chain described here comes from a study of cytomegalovirus exposure and HLA in healthy donors. Vbeta (60) and Jbeta (13) primers were used in the PCR. Clones were sequenced by immunoSEQ multiplex PCR, and TCRdb holds only the in-frame ones, with some missing. The sample yields 35,000 to 45,000 clones, about 80% seen once. General study results and limits: One cluster of highly shared sequence variants probably arose as a sequencing artifact. In terms of immune exposure information, only CMV serostatus was available. About 87% or about 30% of the time was how often most TCR beta V segments were productive, according to an earlier analysis.

V dropped 2 bases and J dropped 5 bases, with 13 bases sitting between them. The CDR3 length is 15 residues. Germline CDR1 is SGHRS and CDR2 is YFSETQ. As regards this clone: Its antigen remains unknown.

This TCR was sampled from a woman in her late teens or twenties in good health and CMV-seropositive. The chain carries TRBV5-1 and TRBJ2-2; possible D gene TRBD2, 7 bases. Input material: PBMCs. The CDR3 DNA reads TGCGCCAGCAGCTTCGTGGGAGGGGGTACCGGGGAGCTGTTTTTT. Translation gives CASSFVGGGTGELFF.